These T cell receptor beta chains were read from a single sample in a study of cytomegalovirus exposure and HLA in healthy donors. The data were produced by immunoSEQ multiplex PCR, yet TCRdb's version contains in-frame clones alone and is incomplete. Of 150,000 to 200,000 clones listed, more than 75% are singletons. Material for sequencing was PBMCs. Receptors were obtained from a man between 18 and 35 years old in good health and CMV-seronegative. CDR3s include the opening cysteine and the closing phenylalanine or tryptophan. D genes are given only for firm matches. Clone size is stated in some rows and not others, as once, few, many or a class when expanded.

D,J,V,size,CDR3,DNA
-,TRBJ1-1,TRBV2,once,CASRERQGMNTEAFF,TGTGCCAGCAGAGAGCGGCAGGGGATGAACACTGAAGCTTTCTTT
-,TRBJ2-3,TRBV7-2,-,CASSFRGRIDTQYF,TGTGCCAGCAGCTTTCGAGGGAGGATTGATACGCAGTATTTT
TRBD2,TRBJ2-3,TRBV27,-,CASAILTLAGGTTDTQYF,TGTGCCAGCGCCATCCTTACACTAGCGGGAGGCACCACAGATACGCAGTATTTT
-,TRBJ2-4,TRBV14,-,CASSQRNIQYF,TGTGCCAGCAGCCAGAGAAACATTCAGTACTTC
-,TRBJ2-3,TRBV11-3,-,CASSFGRGAGDTQYF,TGTGCCAGCAGCTTTGGCCGGGGGGCCGGTGATACGCAGTATTTT
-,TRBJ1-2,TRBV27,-,CASSLDYSRANYGYTF,TGTGCCAGCAGCCTTGACTATTCACGAGCTAACTATGGCTACACCTTC
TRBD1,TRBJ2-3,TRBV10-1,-,CASSRRTGGTDTQYF,TGCGCCAGCAGCCGTCGGACAGGGGGCACAGATACGCAGTATTTT
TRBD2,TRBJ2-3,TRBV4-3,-,CASSQWSGGSNTDTQYF,TGCGCCAGCAGCCAATGGAGCGGCGGGAGCAACACAGATACGCAGTATTTT
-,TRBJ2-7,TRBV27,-,CASSLRGTGSWGEQYF,TGTGCCAGCAGTTTAAGAGGTACAGGGTCATGGGGCGAGCAGTACTTC
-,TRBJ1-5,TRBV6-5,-,CASQREGRNQPQHF,TGTGCCAGCCAAAGGGAGGGACGCAATCAGCCCCAGCATTTT
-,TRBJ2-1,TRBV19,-,CASSMGQSSYNEQFF,TGTGCCAGTAGTATGGGGCAGAGCTCCTACAATGAGCAGTTCTTC
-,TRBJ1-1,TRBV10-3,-,CAIRGSGGSNTEAFF,TGTGCCATCAGGGGATCGGGGGGGTCGAACACTGAAGCTTTCTTT
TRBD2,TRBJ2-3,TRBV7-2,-,CASSLVRGRGWGDTQYF,TGTGCCAGCAGCTTAGTGCGAGGGAGGGGTTGGGGAGATACGCAGTATTTT
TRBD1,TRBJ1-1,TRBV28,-,CASSSGTGGTEAFF,TGTGCCAGCAGTTCAGGGACAGGGGGCACTGAAGCTTTCTTT
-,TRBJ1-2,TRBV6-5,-,CAGFTGNGYTF,TGTGCCGGTTTTACAGGGAATGGCTACACCTTC
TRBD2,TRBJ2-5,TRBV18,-,CASSPPSGRQETQYF,TGTGCCAGCTCACCACCTAGCGGGCGCCAAGAGACCCAGTACTTC
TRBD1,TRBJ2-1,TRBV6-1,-,CASNRQGGDNEQFF,TGTGCCAGCAACCGACAGGGTGGGGACAATGAGCAGTTCTTC
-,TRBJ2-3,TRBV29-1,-,CSVEKRGTSTDTQYF,TGCAGCGTTGAAAAGCGCGGGACTAGCACAGATACGCAGTATTTT